These 9 T cell receptor beta chains originate from one sample sequenced in a study of T cells in Graves' hyperthyroidism and ophthalmopathy. Researchers amplified the TCR beta CDR3 regions from RNA transcripts. First-round RT-PCR targeting the TCR CDR3 was performed with the HTBI primer set. TCRdb passed the multiplex PCR reads through MiXCR, listing each CDR3 protein once. The sample consists of around 36,000 distinct CDR3 sequences, around 56% of them appearing once. The specimen was blood. The receptors stem from a man aged 40-49 years with Graves' ophthalmopathy.

The gene calls are TRBV7-2 and TRBJ1-5; D is unclear. This CDR3 comprises 15 residues. The germline CDR1 and CDR2 sequences are SGHTA and FQGNSA. Trimming left V 1 base short and J 2 bases short, with 9 bases between. The chain's CDR3 is CASSLGFYGNQPQHF. The CDR3, as DNA: TGTGCCAGCAGCTTAGGGTTTTATGGCAATCAGCCCCAGCATTTT.

V gene TRBV20-1 combines with J gene TRBJ1-5; D uncertain. This CDR3 region has 14 residues. Trimming shortened V by 0 bases and J by 0 bases, and 6 bases separated the two germline ends. Germline assignment: CDR1 DFQATT and CDR2 SNEGSKA (reference sequence). CDR3 loop: CSARDVNSNQPQHF. CDR3 nucleotide sequence: TGCAGTGCTAGAGACGTGAATAGCAATCAGCCCCAGCATTTT.

This chain connects TRBV29-1 to TRBJ2-7; D might be TRBD2 (6 bases). CDR1 is SQVTM and CDR2 is ANQGSEA in the germline V gene. V lost 8 bases and J lost 3, with 23 bases in between. There are 15 residues in the CDR3. Written as DNA, the CDR3 is TGCAGCCCAGGGAGGCTTGCTACTGACCTCTACGAGCAGTACTTC. It translates to CSPGRLATDLYEQYF.

V usage is TRBV7-2 and J usage is TRBJ2-5; possibly TRBD1 for D (6 bases). This CDR3 comprises 13 residues. V lost 3 bases to trimming and J lost 5 bases, with 10 bases between them. Germline V gives CDR1 SGHTA, CDR2 FQGNSA. The CDR3 bases are TGTGCCAGCAGCTTCAGGGGTGGGGAGACCCAGTACTTC. Amino acid sequence: CASSFRGGETQYF.

This clonotype was found many times. V usage is TRBV24-1 and J usage is TRBJ2-1, with 7 bases that match TRBD2. This CDR3 has 16 amino acids. After removal of 1 base from V and 2 bases from J, the junction contained 4 bases not matched to a gene. CDR1 is KGHDR and CDR2 is SFDVKD in the germline V gene. The chain's CDR3 is CATSDFVAGAYNEQFF. The DNA for the CDR3 is TGTGCCACCAGTGATTTCGTGGCGGGGGCCTACAATGAGCAGTTCTTC.

This clonotype was seen repeatedly, ten times or more. The rearrangement joins TRBV19 to TRBJ2-7, with D unclear. CDR1 is LNHDA and CDR2 is SQIVND in the germline V gene (reference sequence). The V gene lost 4 bases and the J gene lost 2 bases, with 9 bases spanning the gap. CDR3 length equals 13 residues. CDR3 in amino acids: CASSTHAAYEQYF. Here the CDR3 DNA reads TGTGCCAGTAGTACCCACGCGGCCTACGAGCAGTACTTC.

The V call is TRBV20-1, the J call TRBJ2-7; the match to TRBD1 covers 11 bases. Germline loops: CDR1 DFQATT, CDR2 SNEGSKA (reference sequence). The CDR3 length is 12 residues. V was clipped by 7 bases and J by 3 bases; unmatched bases: 2. The CDR3 sequence is CSGGTGGYEQYF. CDR3 DNA: TGCAGTGGGGGGACAGGGGGCTACGAGCAGTACTTC.

Concerning this clonotype itself: A clone one base away is much larger, so this may be a read error. The chain joins TRBV24-1 to TRBJ2-3; no firm D call. CDR1 is KGHDR and CDR2 is SFDVKD in the germline V gene. This CDR3 spans 15 amino acids. Trimming left V 6 bases short and J 3 bases short, with 15 bases between. The CDR3 is CATSLLAAPTDTQYF. The CDR3 nucleotides read TGTGCCACCAGTTTATTGGCGGCGCCGACAGATACGCAGTATTTT.

This sequence joins TRBV5-1 and TRBJ1-2; tentatively, D is TRBD1 (5 bases). From germline, CDR1 is SGHRS and CDR2 YFSETQ. CDR3 size: 14 residues. V was pared by 2 bases and J by 2 bases, with 10 bases between. The DNA for the CDR3 is TGCGCCAGCAGCTTAGGGGATTTGAACTATGGCTACACCTTC. Translated, it gives CASSLGDLNYGYTF.